This T cell receptor (beta chain) was identified during a study of control samples from healthy donors and cancer patients. Germline V gene sequence: CDR1 SEHNR, CDR2 FQNEAQ (reference sequence). The trim removed 2 bases at V and 5 bases at J, leaving 12 bases unmatched. This CDR3 spans 16 amino acids. Clones were sequenced by immunoSEQ multiplex PCR, and TCRdb holds only the in-frame ones, with some missing. The data show approximately 68,000 clones, approximately 86% seen once. The sequenced sample was blood. The source of this sequence is a man between 60 and 75 years old in good health. J is TRBJ2-7 and V is TRBV7-9; 7 bases fit TRBD2. The CDR3: CASSLQVGGRAHEQYF. The DNA of the CDR3 is TGTGCCAGCAGCTTACAGGTTGGGGGGAGGGCCCACGAGCAGTACTTC.